These 31 T cell receptor beta chains came from one sample sequenced in a study of cytotoxic CD8 clonotypes in ibrutinib-treated CLL. Profiling relied on immunoSEQ multiplex PCR, and the TCRdb table lists in-frame clones only, not all of them. The sample yields 300,000 to 400,000 clones, 67% seen once. The sequencing here drew on PBMCs, taken after 36 months of ibrutinib treatment. All receptors derive from a human donor with chronic lymphocytic leukemia.

This clone has just a few counts. The chain employs TRBV4-1 and TRBJ2-7; tentatively, D is TRBD1 (6 bases). Germline CDR1 and CDR2: MGHRA and YSYEKL. CDR3 length: 15 amino acids. V was cut by 3 bases and J by 2 bases, with 14 bases left in between. The DNA for the CDR3 is TGCGCCAGCAGCCACGCCCACAGGGACCCCTACGAGCAGTACTTC. It specifies CASSHAHRDPYEQYF.

The V gene is TRBV4-1, the J gene TRBJ2-3; TRBD2 aligns across 13 bases. CDR3 length equals 17 residues. Germline trimming cut 4 bases from V and 5 bases from J; bases unmatched to any gene: 9. Germline CDR1 and CDR2: MGHRA and YSYEKL. CDR3 DNA: TGCGCCAGCAGCCCTGAAGGACTAGCGGGAGTGCGAGATACGCAGTATTTT. Encoded protein: CASSPEGLAGVRDTQYF.

The V and J genes are TRBV28 and TRBJ2-1; perhaps TRBD2 as D (5 bases). The length of the CDR3 is 12 residues. V lost 8 bases, J lost 7 bases, and 12 bases lay in between. Germline V gene lookup returns CDR1 MDHEN and CDR2 SYDVKM. The CDR3 loop reads CASGTSGNEQFF. The CDR3 DNA reads as TGTGCCAGCGGCACTAGTGGGAATGAGCAGTTCTTC.

The chain links TRBV9 to TRBJ2-5, with 10 bases lining up with TRBD2. Germline CDR1 SGDLS, CDR2 YYNGEE. The CDR3 covers 16 residues. V shed 0 bases and J 5 bases; nucleotides not matched to a gene: 7. CDR3 loop: CASSVAPSGSGETQYF. The CDR3 nucleotides read TGTGCCAGCAGCGTAGCGCCTAGCGGGAGTGGGGAGACCCAGTACTTC.

The chain carries TRBV12-5 and TRBJ2-1; 7 positions agree with TRBD2. The V and J ends lost 5 bases and 0 bases, in that order; junction bases with no gene match: 4. CDR1 and CDR2 from the germline V gene are LGHNT and FRNRAP. The CDR3 totals 15 residues. In DNA form, the CDR3 reads TGTGCTAGTGGTCACGGGGAGGGCTCCTACAATGAGCAGTTCTTC. Translating it yields CASGHGEGSYNEQFF.

This chain links TRBV5-5 with TRBJ2-7; the match to TRBD2 covers 9 bases. V dropped 5 bases and J dropped 0; count of bases not matched to a gene: 9. CDR1 and CDR2 (germline): SGHKS, YYEKEE (reference sequence). This CDR3 comprises 16 residues. CDR3 bases: TGTGCCAGCAGATTCGGACTAGCGAGCGGCTCCTACGAGCAGTACTTC. The encoded protein is CASRFGLASGSYEQYF.

The V call is TRBV7-3, the J call TRBJ1-1, with D perhaps matching TRBD1 (5 bases). The CDR3 has 14 amino acids. Germline CDR1 and CDR2: SGHTA and FQGTGA. V lost 2 bases to trimming and J lost 2 bases, with 9 bases between them. The CDR3 region is CASSLLGHNTEAFF. The CDR3, as DNA: TGTGCCAGCAGCTTACTCGGACACAACACTGAAGCTTTCTTT.

The chain uses TRBV2 and TRBJ2-3, with D perhaps being TRBD1 or TRBD2 (5 bases each). Germline-derived CDR1 and CDR2 are SNHLY and FYNNEI. The CDR3 is 17 amino acids. V lost 2 bases and J 0 bases, leaving 15 bases between the germline ends. The CDR3 sequence: CASSEKGTLTSTDTQYF. CDR3 nucleotides: TGTGCCAGCAGTGAAAAAGGGACGCTCACTAGCACAGATACGCAGTATTTT.

The rearrangement links TRBV4-2 to TRBJ2-1, with D tentatively TRBD1 (5 bases). V lost 0 bases to trimming and J lost 4 bases, with 19 bases between them. CDR3 length: 18 residues. Germline values: CDR1 LGHNA, CDR2 YNFKEQ. The CDR3 DNA follows: TGTGCCAGCAGCCAAGAAGCCCCCGACAGACTTATTTACAATGAGCAGTTCTTC. Its translation is CASSQEAPDRLIYNEQFF.

The chain combines TRBV29-1 with TRBJ2-3; D is unclear. CDR3 length equals 9 residues. The V end was cut by 4 bases, the J end by 10 bases, with 6 bases between. The germline gives CDR1 SQVTM, CDR2 ANQGSEA. CDR3 nucleotide sequence: TGCAGCGTTGCAGCGCCGCAGTATTTT. Protein sequence: CSVAAPQYF.

V is TRBV9 and J is TRBJ2-7, with D uncertain. V was clipped by 4 bases and J by 2 bases, with 13 bases between them. From germline, CDR1 is SGDLS and CDR2 YYNGEE. There are 14 residues in the CDR3. CDR3 DNA sequence: TGTGCCAGCAGCCCCGGACCCAGGACCTACGAGCAGTACTTC. Protein sequence: CASSPGPRTYEQYF.

The V and J genes are TRBV4-2 and TRBJ2-1; 12 positions match TRBD2. V trimming: 2 bases; J trimming: 6 bases; junction bases outside the gene matches: 2. The CDR3 is made up of 15 amino acids. The germline V gene encodes CDR1 LGHNA and CDR2 YNFKEQ. CDR3 DNA sequence: TGTGCCAGCAGCCAAACTAGCGGGAGGTTCAATGAGCAGTTCTTC. It translates to CASSQTSGRFNEQFF.

This clone was picked up a small number of times. The CDR3 here is CASSSRQGRGYNEQFF. CDR3 in DNA: TGTGCCAGCAGCTCTAGACAGGGTCGAGGCTACAATGAGCAGTTCTTC. V usage is TRBV7-9 and J usage is TRBJ2-1; TRBD1 aligns across 7 bases. Trimming removed 4 bases from V and 3 bases from J; junction bases left unmatched: 9. This CDR3 region has 16 residues. CDR1 is SEHNR, CDR2 FQNEAQ, per germline (reference sequence).

The chain combines TRBV9 with TRBJ2-1, with TRBD2 identical over 7 bases. Germline CDR1 and CDR2: SGDLS and YYNGEE. The length of the CDR3 is 16 residues. J lost 3 bases, V lost 4 bases, and 10 bases had no gene match. CDR3 in DNA: TGTGCCAGCAGCTTCCTCGACGCGGGGGTCTACAATGAGCAGTTCTTC. This codes for CASSFLDAGVYNEQFF.

Comment on this clone: The same CDR3 arises from other DNA sequences in this sample as well. This sequence joins TRBV9 and TRBJ2-1; tentatively, D is TRBD1 (6 bases). The V gene lost 0 bases and the J gene lost 1 base, with 8 bases spanning the gap. CDR3 length: 15 residues. CDR1 is SGDLS and CDR2 is YYNGEE in the germline V gene. The CDR3 DNA is TGTGCCAGCAGCGTAGGAGGGGGTTCCTACAATGAGCAGTTCTTC. It yields the protein CASSVGGGSYNEQFF.

The J gene is TRBJ1-5, the V gene TRBV6-1, with TRBD1 as a possible D gene (6 bases). The ends were cut back, 1 base at V and 6 bases at J, with 13 bases in the middle. CDR1 and CDR2 from the germline V gene are MNHNS and SASEGT. The CDR3 contains 15 residues. The CDR3 reads CASSEERGGSQPQHF. CDR3 in DNA: TGTGCCAGCAGTGAAGAACGGGGGGGCAGTCAGCCCCAGCATTTT.

The chain is built from TRBV19 and TRBJ1-1; D is unresolved. The CDR3 contains 16 residues. Looked up from germline, CDR1 is LNHDA and CDR2 is SQIVND (reference sequence). V was cut by 5 bases and J by 0 bases, with 16 bases left in between. The CDR3 DNA sequence: TGTGCCAGTAGTTTTCTCGGGGAGAGCATGAACACTGAAGCTTTCTTT. Protein sequence: CASSFLGESMNTEAFF.

This clone was seen a handful of times. The rearrangement links TRBV6-4 to TRBJ2-5, with 9 bases that match TRBD1. The V gene end was trimmed by 6 bases and the J gene end by 5 bases; junction bases not matched to a gene: 10. This CDR3 has 15 residues. Germline V gene lookup returns CDR1 MRHNA and CDR2 SNTAGT. The CDR3 nucleotides are TGTGCCAGCAGCACTACAGGGGGCGCTTTGGAGACCCAGTACTTC. Protein product: CASSTTGGALETQYF.

The chain uses TRBV28 and TRBJ1-6; possibly TRBD1 for D (6 bases). CDR1 is MDHEN and CDR2 is SYDVKM in the germline V gene. With 3 bases removed from V and 3 bases from J, the gap between germline ends came to 9 bases. The CDR3 consists of 15 residues. CDR3 residues: CASSFLDSYNSPLHF. The CDR3 bases are TGTGCCAGCAGTTTTCTGGACAGCTATAATTCACCCCTCCACTTT.

The chain carries TRBV6-5 and TRBJ2-7; TRBD2 matches 12 bases. The CDR3 loop spans 14 amino acids. The V gene end was trimmed by 7 bases and the J gene end by 4 bases; junction bases not matched to a gene: 5. Germline V gives CDR1 MNHEY, CDR2 SVGAGI. The CDR3: CASMPSGGGYEQYF. The CDR3 DNA sequence: TGTGCCAGCATGCCTAGCGGGGGGGGTTACGAGCAGTACTTC.

The chain carries TRBV7-8 and TRBJ2-7; D perhaps matches TRBD2 (6 bases). CDR3 size: 13 residues. Germline V gene data show CDR1 as SGHVS and CDR2 as FQNEAQ. The V end lost 5 bases, the J end lost 5 bases, and 13 bases lay between the germline ends. The CDR3 DNA is TGTGCCAGCAGCCAAAGTGGGAGGAACGAGCAGTACTTC. Its protein product is CASSQSGRNEQYF.

This clone was recorded only once. This rearrangement joins TRBV5-4 to TRBJ2-1; perhaps TRBD2 as D (7 bases). V was clipped by 1 base and J by 5 bases, with 22 bases between them. Germline V gene sequence: CDR1 SGHNT, CDR2 YYREEE (reference sequence). This CDR3 contains 18 residues. The DNA for the CDR3 is TGTGCCAGCAGCTTGACCGGCCGCGGAGCGGGGACAAACAATGAGCAGTTCTTC. Translated: CASSLTGRGAGTNNEQFF. Complete variable domain (other parts from reference TRBV5-4 and TRBJ2-1): ETGVTQSPTHLIKTRGQQVTLRCSSQSGHNTVSWYQQALGQGPQFIFQYYREEENGRGNFPPRFSGLQFPNYSSELNVNALELDDSALYLCASSLTGRGAGTNNEQFFGPGTRLTVL.

The V and J genes are TRBV11-3 and TRBJ2-1; 7 bases are a match to TRBD2. J was trimmed by 5 bases and V by 0 bases; bases with no gene match: 13. This CDR3 comprises 18 residues. In germline, CDR1 is SGHNT, CDR2 YENEEA. This CDR3 is CASSLDGYGGGPNNEQFF. DNA for the CDR3: TGTGCCAGCAGCTTAGATGGGTACGGGGGAGGGCCCAACAATGAGCAGTTCTTC.

The J gene is TRBJ1-1, the V gene TRBV4-1; no clear D gene. The V and J ends lost 4 bases and 5 bases respectively, with 14 bases between them. CDR1 and CDR2 (germline): MGHRA, YSYEKL. The CDR3 contains 14 residues. CDR3: CASSRAEGRTEAFF. The CDR3 coding sequence is TGCGCCAGCAGCCGAGCCGAGGGTAGGACTGAAGCTTTCTTT.

This chain uses TRBV28 with TRBJ1-3, with D unresolved. Germline V gene data show CDR1 as MDHEN and CDR2 as SYDVKM. V shed 8 bases and J shed 4 bases, with 15 bases lying between them. The CDR3 spans 14 residues. Written as DNA, the CDR3 is TGTGCCAGCGGGATCGGCGCGGAAGGAAACACCATATATTTT. Protein product: CASGIGAEGNTIYF.

The rearrangement uses TRBV27 and TRBJ1-5; D gene ambiguous. Trimming cost V 5 bases and J 4 bases, with 12 bases left between them. This CDR3 contains 14 residues. Looked up from germline, CDR1 is MNHEY and CDR2 is SMNVEV (reference sequence). The CDR3 here is CASSPQRANQPQHF. In DNA, the CDR3 is TGTGCCAGCAGTCCCCAAAGGGCGAATCAGCCCCAGCATTTT.

The genes are TRBV27 and TRBJ2-1; D call uncertain. Trimming removed 2 bases from V and 5 bases from J, with 7 bases in between. The germline CDR1 and CDR2 sequences are MNHEY and SMNVEV (reference sequence). This CDR3 has 13 amino acids. The CDR3 reads CASSLGYNNEQFF. The CDR3 DNA sequence: TGTGCCAGCAGTTTAGGCTACAACAATGAGCAGTTCTTC.

CDR3 residues: CASSLGPSAGFRSYTF. The CDR3 region has the DNA TGTGCCAGCAGCCTCGGACCCTCCGCAGGTTTTCGGTCCTACACCTTC. The V gene is TRBV25-1, the J gene TRBJ1-2; D gene unclear. V lost 6 bases, J lost 10 bases, and 27 bases lay in between. CDR1 and CDR2 (germline): MGHDK, SYGVNS. This CDR3 has 16 residues.

The chain employs TRBV18 and TRBJ2-1; 9 bases map to TRBD2. The germline CDR1 and CDR2 sequences are KGHSH and LQKENI. CDR3 size: 14 residues. V was pared by 1 base and J by 6 bases, with 1 base of the junction left unmatched. The DNA of the CDR3 is TGTGCCAGCTCACCACTTAGCGGGAGCAATGAGCAGTTCTTC. Protein product: CASSPLSGSNEQFF.

About this clone: The junction shows a germline mismatch at one end, possibly a read error. This sequence joins TRBV4-3 and TRBJ2-1, with 11 bases fitting TRBD2. Germline lookup yields CDR1 LGHNA and CDR2 YSLEER. This CDR3 spans 15 amino acids. The CDR3 DNA reads as TGCGCCAGCAGCCAAGATTTGGTAGCGGGAGGGGAGCGGTTCTTC. Translating it yields CASSQDLVAGGERFF.

CDR3 DNA: TGTGCCAGCAGGTCTCCGGGACAGGGTCAGCCCCAGCATTTT. It codes for CASRSPGQGQPQHF. This rearrangement joins TRBV28 to TRBJ1-5, with 9 bases fitting TRBD1. V dropped 6 bases and J dropped 6; count of bases not matched to a gene: 6. Germline CDR1 reads MDHEN; CDR2 reads SYDVKM. The CDR3 is 14 amino acids.